One and the same sample provided the 29 T cell receptor beta chains below, sequenced in a study of long-term antiretroviral therapy in people with HIV. Version v3.0 of the immunoSEQ assay ran at survey level. The protocol was immunoSEQ multiplex PCR, while the TCRdb copy is restricted to in-frame clones and leaves out a portion. This table holds about 39,000 clones, 70% to 90% found once. The starting material was unsorted PBMCs, obtained just before starting antiretroviral therapy. The receptors originated from a woman aged 18-35 years with HIV.

V and J are TRBV7-9 and TRBJ1-5; 7 nucleotides match TRBD1. This CDR3 comprises 15 residues. Trimming took 4 bases from V and 4 from J; bases not matched to a gene: 7. CDR1 and CDR2 from the germline V gene are SEHNR and FQNEAQ (reference sequence). For the CDR3, the DNA is TGTGCCAGCAGCTCCAGACAGGGTGGAAATCAGCCCCAGCATTTT. Encoded protein: CASSSRQGGNQPQHF.

V gene TRBV4-3 combines with J gene TRBJ1-3, with D tentatively TRBD1 (6 bases). The CDR3 extends over 15 amino acids. The ends were cut back, 1 base at V and 4 bases at J, with 11 bases in the middle. Germline-derived CDR1 and CDR2 are LGHNA and YSLEER. The CDR3 DNA reads TGCGCCAGCAGCCAAGGTCGGGGGCGCGGAAACACCATATATTTT. Residues: CASSQGRGRGNTIYF.

J is TRBJ2-3 and V is TRBV15, with D tentatively TRBD1 (6 bases). CDR1 is LNHNV and CDR2 is YYDKDF in the germline V gene (reference sequence). CDR3 length: 15 residues. Trimming left V 1 base short and J 5 bases short, with 13 bases between. The CDR3 region has the DNA TGTGCCACCAGCAGAGCTACAGGGCTGATAGATACGCAGTATTTT. Protein product: CATSRATGLIDTQYF.

The chain combines TRBV21-1 with TRBJ2-7; the D call in the table, TRBD1, was not verified against the DNA. TRBV21-1 is classified as a pseudogene. The CDR3 runs 15 residues. CDR3: CASSKVRTTDLPQYF. DNA of the CDR3: TGTGCCAGCAGTAAAGTGAGGACAACTGACCTTCCGCAGTACTTC.

The chain recombines TRBV11-3 with TRBJ2-2; 10 bases are shared with TRBD2. This CDR3 has 18 residues. Germline V gene lookup returns CDR1 SGHNT and CDR2 YENEEA. Trimming at V came to 4 bases and at J to 1 base, leaving 9 bases not matched to a gene. CDR3 nucleotides: TGTGCCAGCAGCTGGACCCTAGCGGGAGTGAAGAACACCGGGGAGCTGTTTTTT. Its translation: CASSWTLAGVKNTGELFF. The entire variable domain, with the rest obtained from reference TRBV11-3 and TRBJ2-2, is as follows: EAGVVQSPRYKIIEKKQPVAFWCNPISGHNTLYWYLQNLGQGPELLIRYENEEAVDDSQLPKDRFSAERLKGVDSTLKIQPAELGDSAVYLCASSWTLAGVKNTGELFFGEGSRLTVL.

V usage is TRBV19 and J usage is TRBJ2-3, with 10 positions matching TRBD1. After removal of 5 bases from V and 5 bases from J, the junction contained 4 bases not matched to a gene. The CDR3 runs 14 residues. Germline V gene data show CDR1 as LNHDA and CDR2 as SQIVND (reference sequence). CDR3 sequence (DNA): TGTGCCAGTAGTTCCGGGACAGGGGTAGATACGCAGTATTTT. Amino acid sequence: CASSSGTGVDTQYF.

V is TRBV7-9 and J is TRBJ2-1; D unresolved. The ends were cut back, 4 bases at V and 1 base at J, with 14 bases in the middle. The length of the CDR3 is 16 residues. The germline CDR1 and CDR2 sequences are SEHNR and FQNEAQ (reference sequence). The CDR3 is CASSSSNLWSYNEQFF. CDR3 nucleotide sequence: TGTGCCAGCAGCTCGTCGAACCTTTGGTCCTACAATGAGCAGTTCTTC.

This chain uses TRBV28 with TRBJ2-2; unclear D gene. The V gene's germline CDR1 is MDHEN and CDR2 SYDVKM. The CDR3 is made up of 14 amino acids. Deletions cut 7 bases from V and 5 bases from J, with 14 bases between. In DNA form, the CDR3 reads TGTGCCAGCAACTTTGCGGATACGACCGGGGAGCTGTTTTTT. Protein product: CASNFADTTGELFF.

The chain's CDR3 is CASSPPGTSGRETQYF. The CDR3 DNA is TGTGCCAGCAGCCCTCCCGGGACTAGCGGGAGAGAGACCCAGTACTTC. The chain links TRBV5-4 to TRBJ2-5; 14 bases are a match to TRBD2. This CDR3 comprises 16 residues. Germline CDR1 is SGHNT and CDR2 is YYREEE (reference sequence). After removal of 4 bases from V and 4 bases from J, the junction contained 6 bases not matched to a gene. The full variable domain, with the rest looked up from reference TRBV5-4 and TRBJ2-5, is ETGVTQSPTHLIKTRGQQVTLRCSSQSGHNTVSWYQQALGQGPQFIFQYYREEENGRGNFPPRFSGLQFPNYSSELNVNALELDDSALYLCASSPPGTSGRETQYFGPGTRLLVL.

V and J are TRBV25-1 and TRBJ2-1, with D perhaps TRBD2 (5 bases). CDR1 and CDR2 from the germline V gene are MGHDK and SYGVNS. Trimming shortened V by 0 bases and J by 0 bases, and 9 bases separated the two germline ends. The CDR3 is 16 amino acids. The CDR3 DNA sequence: TGTGCCAGCAGTGAATATAAAGCGGACTCCTACAATGAGCAGTTCTTC. It is translated as CASSEYKADSYNEQFF.

The chain couples TRBV7-2 to TRBJ2-7, with 9 bases aligning to TRBD2. The length of the CDR3 is 16 residues. Per the germline V gene, CDR1 is SGHTA and CDR2 is FQGNSA. The V gene end was trimmed by 4 bases and the J gene end by 7 bases; junction bases not matched to a gene: 14. This CDR3 reads CASSSPRAGGPGEQYF. The CDR3 bases are TGTGCCAGCAGCTCTCCGCGGGCGGGAGGGCCGGGAGAGCAGTACTTC.

The chain links TRBV28 to TRBJ2-1, with TRBD2 matching 12 bases. Germline CDR1 and CDR2: MDHEN and SYDVKM. CDR3 size: 13 residues. Losses at the gene ends were 6 bases for V and 16 bases for J; bases not matched to a gene: 10. DNA for the CDR3: TGTGCCAGCAGCCGAAACCTAGCGGGAGGGAAATTCTTC. Amino acid sequence: CASSRNLAGGKFF. Full variable domain (rest looked up from reference TRBV28 and TRBJ2-1): DVKVTQSSRYLVKRTGEKVFLECVQDMDHENMFWYRQDPGLGLRLIYFSYDVKMKEKGDIPEGYSVSREKKERFSLILESASTNQTSMYLCASSRNLAGGKFFGPGTRLTVL.

V and J are TRBV6-6 and TRBJ2-7; 7 bases fit TRBD1. The CDR3 has 14 amino acids. V lost 5 bases and J lost 4; bases outside the gene matches: 8. Germline V lookup: CDR1 MNHNY, CDR2 SVGAGI (reference sequence). CDR3 nucleotides: TGTGCCAGCAGTCACACCGGGACAGTATACGAGCAGTACTTC. Its protein product is CASSHTGTVYEQYF.

V gene TRBV7-2 combines with J gene TRBJ1-2, with D maybe TRBD1 (5 bases). The V end lost 5 bases, the J end lost 2 bases, and 15 bases lay between the germline ends. CDR1 is SGHTA and CDR2 is FQGNSA in the germline V gene. The CDR3 is made up of 15 amino acids. CDR3 amino acids: CASSPTGGGNYGYTF. The CDR3, as DNA: TGTGCCAGCAGCCCCACAGGTGGGGGAAACTATGGCTACACCTTC.

The J gene is TRBJ2-7, the V gene TRBV6-5; no clear D gene. Germline V gives CDR1 MNHEY, CDR2 SVGAGI. The CDR3 is 15 residues long. Trimming shortened V by 5 bases and J by 3 bases, and 17 bases separated the two germline ends. The DNA for the CDR3 is TGTGCCAGCAGTACCGGGCCCTCGGTAGGCTACGAGCAGTACTTC. It specifies CASSTGPSVGYEQYF.

In DNA form, the CDR3 reads TGTGCCAGCAGCTTGGTGGGAAACATTCAGTACTTC. Its protein is CASSLVGNIQYF. This chain connects TRBV5-6 to TRBJ2-4; no firm D call. V dropped 0 bases and J dropped 6 bases, with 4 bases sitting between them. Germline V CDR1 and CDR2: SGHDT, YYEEEE. This CDR3 is built from 12 residues. The full variable domain, completed using reference TRBV5-6 and TRBJ2-4, is DAGVTQSPTHLIKTRGQQVTLRCSPKSGHDTVSWYQQALGQGPQFIFQYYEEEERQRGNFPDRFSGHQFPNYSSELNVNALLLGDSALYLCASSLVGNIQYFGAGTRLSVL.

The chain is built from TRBV28 and TRBJ2-7; 9 nucleotides line up with TRBD2. V gave up 3 bases and J gave up 3 bases; unmatched junction bases: 12. This CDR3 is 17 amino acids long. Per germline, CDR1 MDHEN and CDR2 SYDVKM. DNA for the CDR3: TGTGCCAGCAGTTTCCCCACCTGGACTAGCGAGAACTACGAGCAGTACTTC. Protein: CASSFPTWTSENYEQYF.

The gene calls are TRBV7-3 and TRBJ1-1, with unresolved D. The V end lost 1 base, the J end lost 1 base, and 7 bases lay between the germline ends. The CDR3 loop spans 14 amino acids. Looked up from germline, CDR1 is SGHTA and CDR2 is FQGTGA. The CDR3 is CASSLIGGNTEAFF. Written as DNA, the CDR3 is TGTGCCAGCAGCTTAATAGGCGGGAACACTGAAGCTTTCTTT.

In regard to this clone: The junction departs from germline at one end; a sequencing error may be responsible. The chain combines TRBV5-4 with TRBJ1-5; no clear D gene. The germline V gene has CDR1 SGHNT and CDR2 YYREEE (reference sequence). CDR3 length: 15 amino acids. Here the CDR3 reads CASSQDIGDNQPQHF. The CDR3 bases are TGCGCCAGCAGCCAAGATATTGGTGACAATCAGCCCCAGCATTTT.

V usage is TRBV5-1 and J usage is TRBJ2-3, with a weak D call TRBD2 (6 bases). Germline assignment: CDR1 SGHRS and CDR2 YFSETQ. V gave up 4 bases and J gave up 0 bases, with 12 bases separating them. The CDR3 has 15 residues. The CDR3 nucleotides are TGCGCCAGCAGCCCGGGGAGGTTTAGCACAGATACGCAGTATTTT. It specifies CASSPGRFSTDTQYF.

V is TRBV5-1 and J is TRBJ2-1, with D perhaps matching TRBD1 (6 bases). This CDR3 has 14 residues. Germline CDR1 reads SGHRS; CDR2 reads YFSETQ. Trimming shortened V by 2 bases and J by 4 bases, and 10 bases separated the two germline ends. CDR3 loop: CASSFAGQYNEQFF. In nucleotides, the CDR3 is TGCGCCAGCAGCTTTGCCGGACAGTACAATGAGCAGTTCTTC.

In DNA, the CDR3 is TGTGCCAGCAGTGAACTGGGCACCTACGAGCAGTACTTC. This gives the protein CASSELGTYEQYF. The chain is built from TRBV2 and TRBJ2-7; D unclear. Germline CDR1 is SNHLY and CDR2 is FYNNEI. CDR3 size: 13 residues. V was shortened by 2 bases and J by 2 bases, with 7 bases between the two germline ends.

The V and J genes are TRBV28 and TRBJ1-1; D is perhaps TRBD1 (6 bases). V was clipped by 7 bases and J by 6 bases, with 24 bases between them. Germline V gene sequence: CDR1 MDHEN, CDR2 SYDVKM. The CDR3 has 16 residues. CDR3 sequence reads: CASTPTGAVVSPEAFF. The CDR3 DNA follows: TGTGCCAGCACCCCGACAGGAGCAGTAGTAAGTCCTGAAGCTTTCTTT.

The chain carries TRBV27 and TRBJ2-1, with TRBD2 as a possible D gene (5 bases). The CDR3 loop spans 14 amino acids. Germline V gene lookup returns CDR1 MNHEY and CDR2 SMNVEV (reference sequence). Trimming cost V 5 bases and J 10 bases, with 18 bases left between them. The CDR3, as DNA: TGTGCCAGCAGTATCCGCCGGGTTTCGGGAGAGCAGTTCTTC. Protein: CASSIRRVSGEQFF.

This clone was counted a few times. The chain couples TRBV7-2 to TRBJ1-4; a weak D match, TRBD1 (5 bases). Trimming took off 4 bases at V and 5 bases at J, with 17 bases between the two ends. The germline V gene has CDR1 SGHTA and CDR2 FQGNSA. This CDR3 spans 16 amino acids. CDR3 DNA: TGTGCCAGCAGCTCGGGGGGAGGGGTCCTAAATGAAAAACTGTTTTTT. This encodes CASSSGGGVLNEKLFF.

The chain recombines TRBV2 with TRBJ1-1, with D unclear. The CDR3 extends over 14 amino acids. Trimming removed 6 bases from V and 0 bases from J, with 11 bases in between. Germline CDR1 SNHLY, CDR2 FYNNEI. The CDR3 reads CASRTREMNTEAFF. CDR3 coding DNA: TGTGCCAGCAGGACCAGAGAAATGAACACTGAAGCTTTCTTT. The full variable domain, its missing parts supplied by reference TRBV2 and TRBJ1-1, is EPEVTQTPSHQVTQMGQEVILRCVPISNHLYFYWYRQILGQKVEFLVSFYNNEISEKSEIFDDQFSVERPDGSNFTLKIRSTKLEDSAMYFCASRTREMNTEAFFGQGTRLTVV.

This chain links TRBV27 with TRBJ2-1, with 9 bases aligning to TRBD2. The ends lost 3 bases at V and 8 bases at J; junction bases unmatched: 8. Looked up from germline, CDR1 is MNHEY and CDR2 is SMNVEV (reference sequence). The length of the CDR3 is 15 residues. In DNA form, the CDR3 reads TGTGCCAGCAGTTTTTCGCGGGAGGGTATCGATGAGCAGTTCTTC. The encoded protein is CASSFSREGIDEQFF.

V and J are TRBV5-1 and TRBJ1-2, with TRBD1 matching over 8 bases. Unmatched junction bases numbered 3, after V lost 0 bases and J lost 2 bases. Looked up from germline, CDR1 is SGHRS and CDR2 is YFSETQ. CDR3 length: 15 residues. The CDR3 sequence: CASSLDRGTNYGYTF. The CDR3 bases are TGCGCCAGCAGCTTGGACAGGGGGACCAACTATGGCTACACCTTC.

The chain carries TRBV7-8 and TRBJ2-2; 9 bases match TRBD2. J was trimmed by 4 bases and V by 5 bases; bases with no gene match: 5. The CDR3 runs to 15 residues. Germline V CDR1 and CDR2: SGHVS, FQNEAQ. The CDR3 here is CASSQTSGGTGELFF. The DNA for the CDR3 is TGTGCCAGCAGCCAGACTAGCGGCGGCACCGGGGAGCTGTTTTTT.